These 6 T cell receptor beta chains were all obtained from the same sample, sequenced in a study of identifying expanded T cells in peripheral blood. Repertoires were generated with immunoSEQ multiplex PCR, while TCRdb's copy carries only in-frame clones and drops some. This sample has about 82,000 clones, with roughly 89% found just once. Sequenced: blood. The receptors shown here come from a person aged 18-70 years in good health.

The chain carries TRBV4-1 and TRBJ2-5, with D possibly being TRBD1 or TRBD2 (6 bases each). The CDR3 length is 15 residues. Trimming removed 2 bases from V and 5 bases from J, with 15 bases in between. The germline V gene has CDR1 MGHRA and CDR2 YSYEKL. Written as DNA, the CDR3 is TGCGCCAGCAGCCAAAGGGGGGAGGTTTGGGAGACCCAGTACTTC. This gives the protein CASSQRGEVWETQYF.

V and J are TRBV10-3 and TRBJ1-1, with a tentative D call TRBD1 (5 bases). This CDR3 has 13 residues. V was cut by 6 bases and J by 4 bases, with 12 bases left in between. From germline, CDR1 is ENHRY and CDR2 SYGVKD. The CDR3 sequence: CAIRPQESTEAFF. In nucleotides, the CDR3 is TGTGCCATCAGACCACAGGAGTCCACTGAAGCTTTCTTT.

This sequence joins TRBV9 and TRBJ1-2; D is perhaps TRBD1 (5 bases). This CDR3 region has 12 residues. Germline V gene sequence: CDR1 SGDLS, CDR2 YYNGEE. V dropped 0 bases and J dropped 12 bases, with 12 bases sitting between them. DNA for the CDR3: TGTGCCAGCAGCGTAGGTGAAGAGGGGCACACCTTC. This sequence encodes CASSVGEEGHTF.

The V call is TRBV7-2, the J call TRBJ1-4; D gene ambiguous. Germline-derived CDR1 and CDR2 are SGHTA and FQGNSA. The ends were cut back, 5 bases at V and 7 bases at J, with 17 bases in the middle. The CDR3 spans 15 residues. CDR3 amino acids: CASSGRTGFFEKLFF. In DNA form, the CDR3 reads TGTGCCAGCAGCGGACGGACGGGATTCTTTGAAAAACTGTTTTTT. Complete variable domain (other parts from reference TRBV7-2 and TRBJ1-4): GAGVSQSPSNKVTEKGKDVELRCDPISGHTALYWYRQSLGQGLEFLIYFQGNSAPDKSGLPSDRFSAERTGGSVSTLTIQRTQQEDSAVYLCASSGRTGFFEKLFFGSGTQLSVL.

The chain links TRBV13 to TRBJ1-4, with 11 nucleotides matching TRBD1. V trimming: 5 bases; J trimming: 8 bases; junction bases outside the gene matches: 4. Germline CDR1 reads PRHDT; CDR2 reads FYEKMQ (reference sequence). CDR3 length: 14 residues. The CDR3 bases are TGTGCCAGCAGCGGGACAGGGGGGGAGGAAAAACTGTTTTTT. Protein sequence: CASSGTGGEEKLFF.

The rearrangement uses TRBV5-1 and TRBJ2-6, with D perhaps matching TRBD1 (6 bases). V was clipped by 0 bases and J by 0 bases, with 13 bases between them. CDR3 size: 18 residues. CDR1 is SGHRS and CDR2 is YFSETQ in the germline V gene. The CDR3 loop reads CASSLGGYRDSGANVLTF. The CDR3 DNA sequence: TGCGCCAGCAGCTTGGGGGGCTACAGGGACTCTGGGGCCAACGTCCTGACTTTC.